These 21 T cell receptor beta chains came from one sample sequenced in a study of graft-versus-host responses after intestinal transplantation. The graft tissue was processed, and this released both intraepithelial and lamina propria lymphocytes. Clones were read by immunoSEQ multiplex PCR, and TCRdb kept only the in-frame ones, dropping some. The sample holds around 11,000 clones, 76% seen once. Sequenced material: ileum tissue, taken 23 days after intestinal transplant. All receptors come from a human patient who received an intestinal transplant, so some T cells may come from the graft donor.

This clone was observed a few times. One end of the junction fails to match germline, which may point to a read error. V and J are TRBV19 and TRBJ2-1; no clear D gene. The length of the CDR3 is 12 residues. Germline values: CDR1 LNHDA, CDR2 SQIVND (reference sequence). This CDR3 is CASSMDDNEQFF. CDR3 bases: TGTGCCAGTAGTATGGACGATAATGAACAGTTCTTC.

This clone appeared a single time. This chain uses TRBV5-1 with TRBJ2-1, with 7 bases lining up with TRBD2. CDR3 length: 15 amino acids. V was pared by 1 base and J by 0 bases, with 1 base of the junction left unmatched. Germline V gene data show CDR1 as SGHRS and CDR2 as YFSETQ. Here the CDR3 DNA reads TGCGCCAGCAGCTTGCGCGGGAGCTCCTACAATGAGCAGTTCTTC. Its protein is CASSLRGSSYNEQFF.

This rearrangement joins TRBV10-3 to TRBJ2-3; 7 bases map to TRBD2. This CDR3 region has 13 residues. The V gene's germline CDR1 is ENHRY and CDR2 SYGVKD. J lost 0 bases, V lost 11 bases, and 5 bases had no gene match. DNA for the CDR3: TGTGCCGCGGGGCGGGAGAGCACAGATACGCAGTATTTT. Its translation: CAAGRESTDTQYF.

The CDR3 region is CASSIDLWSIHEQFF. In DNA, the CDR3 is TGTGCCAGTAGTATAGATCTATGGAGTATCCATGAGCAGTTCTTC. This chain uses TRBV19 with TRBJ2-1; D call uncertain. Looked up from germline, CDR1 is LNHDA and CDR2 is SQIVND (reference sequence). CDR3 size: 15 residues. Trimming removed 0 bases at V and 8 bases at J, with 14 bases between. Complete variable domain (other parts from reference TRBV19 and TRBJ2-1): DGGITQSPKYLFRKEGQNVTLSCEQNLNHDAMYWYRQDPGQGLRLIYYSQIVNDFQKGDIAEGYSVSREKKESFPLTVTSAQKNPTAFYLCASSIDLWSIHEQFFGPGTRLTVL.

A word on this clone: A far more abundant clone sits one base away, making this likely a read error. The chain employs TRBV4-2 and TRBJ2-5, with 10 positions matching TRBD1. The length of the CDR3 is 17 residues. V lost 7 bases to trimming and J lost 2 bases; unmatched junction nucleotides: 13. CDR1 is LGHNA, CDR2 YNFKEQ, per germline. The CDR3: CASTEFPGTGEQETQYF. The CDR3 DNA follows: TGTGCCAGCACCGAGTTTCCAGGGACAGGGGAACAAGAGACCCAGTACTTC.

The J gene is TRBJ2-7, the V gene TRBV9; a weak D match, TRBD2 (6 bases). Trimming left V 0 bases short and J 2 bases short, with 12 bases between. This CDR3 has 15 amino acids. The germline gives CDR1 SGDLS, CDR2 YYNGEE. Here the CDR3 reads CASSVDLAGTYEQYF. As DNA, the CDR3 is TGTGCCAGCAGCGTAGATCTCGCGGGGACCTACGAGCAGTACTTC.

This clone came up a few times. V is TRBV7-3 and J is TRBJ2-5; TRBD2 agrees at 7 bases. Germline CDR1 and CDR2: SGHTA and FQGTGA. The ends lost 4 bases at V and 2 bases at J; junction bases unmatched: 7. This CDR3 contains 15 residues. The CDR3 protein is CASSSQGLLQETQYF. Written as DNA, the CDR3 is TGTGCCAGCAGCTCCCAGGGACTACTACAAGAGACCCAGTACTTC.

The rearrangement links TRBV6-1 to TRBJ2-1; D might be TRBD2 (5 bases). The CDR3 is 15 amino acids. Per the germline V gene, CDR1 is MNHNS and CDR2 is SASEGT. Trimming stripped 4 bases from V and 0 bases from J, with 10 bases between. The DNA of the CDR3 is TGTGCCAGCAGTGCGAGGGTTCCCTCCTACAATGAGCAGTTCTTC. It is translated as CASSARVPSYNEQFF.

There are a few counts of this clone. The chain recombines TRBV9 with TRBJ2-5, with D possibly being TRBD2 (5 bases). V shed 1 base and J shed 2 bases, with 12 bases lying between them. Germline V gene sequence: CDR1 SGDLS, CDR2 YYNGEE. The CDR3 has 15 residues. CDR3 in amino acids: CASSVSGSLQETQYF. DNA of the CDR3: TGTGCCAGCAGCGTAAGTGGGAGCCTGCAAGAGACCCAGTACTTC.

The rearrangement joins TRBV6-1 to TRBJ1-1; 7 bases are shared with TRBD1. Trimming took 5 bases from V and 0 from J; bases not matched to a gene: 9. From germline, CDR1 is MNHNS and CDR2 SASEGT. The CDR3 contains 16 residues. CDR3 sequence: CASSKGQALLNTEAFF. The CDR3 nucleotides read TGTGCCAGCAGTAAAGGACAGGCGCTCCTGAACACTGAAGCTTTCTTT.

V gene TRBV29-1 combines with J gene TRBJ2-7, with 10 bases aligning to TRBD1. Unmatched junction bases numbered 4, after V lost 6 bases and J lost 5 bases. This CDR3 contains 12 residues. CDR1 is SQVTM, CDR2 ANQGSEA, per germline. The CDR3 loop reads CSVGTGDHEQYF. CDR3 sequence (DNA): TGCAGCGTGGGGACAGGGGATCACGAGCAGTACTTC.

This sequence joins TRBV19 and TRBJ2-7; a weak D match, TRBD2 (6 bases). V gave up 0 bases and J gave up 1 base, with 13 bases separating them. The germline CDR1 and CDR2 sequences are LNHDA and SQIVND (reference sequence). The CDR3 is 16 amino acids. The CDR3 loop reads CASSIDGGGGSYEQYF. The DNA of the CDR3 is TGTGCCAGTAGTATAGATGGGGGAGGAGGTTCCTACGAGCAGTACTTC. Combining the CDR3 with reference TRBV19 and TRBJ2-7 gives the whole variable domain DGGITQSPKYLFRKEGQNVTLSCEQNLNHDAMYWYRQDPGQGLRLIYYSQIVNDFQKGDIAEGYSVSREKKESFPLTVTSAQKNPTAFYLCASSIDGGGGSYEQYFGPGTRLTVT.

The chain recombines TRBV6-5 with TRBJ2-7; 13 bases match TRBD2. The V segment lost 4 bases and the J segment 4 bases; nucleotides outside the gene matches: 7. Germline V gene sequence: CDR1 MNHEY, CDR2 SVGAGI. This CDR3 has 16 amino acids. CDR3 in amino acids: CASSSKGLAGPYEQYF. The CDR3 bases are TGTGCCAGCAGTTCCAAGGGACTAGCGGGGCCGTACGAGCAGTACTTC.

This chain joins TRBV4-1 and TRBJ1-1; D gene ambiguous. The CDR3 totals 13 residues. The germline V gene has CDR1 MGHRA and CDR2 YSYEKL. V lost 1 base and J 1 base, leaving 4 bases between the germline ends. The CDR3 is CASSQVPNTEAFF. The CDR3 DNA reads TGCGCCAGCAGCCAAGTTCCGAACACTGAAGCTTTCTTT.

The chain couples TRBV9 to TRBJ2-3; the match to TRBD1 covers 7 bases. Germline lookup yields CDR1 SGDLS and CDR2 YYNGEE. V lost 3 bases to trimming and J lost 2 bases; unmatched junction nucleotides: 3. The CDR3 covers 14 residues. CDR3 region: CASSDRGYTDTQYF. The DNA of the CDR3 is TGTGCCAGCAGCGACAGGGGCTACACAGATACGCAGTATTTT.

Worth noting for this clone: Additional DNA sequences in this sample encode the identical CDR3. The CDR3 loop is CASSSPGGLVSDTQYF. CDR3 DNA sequence: TGTGCCAGCAGCTCCCCAGGCGGACTAGTATCAGATACGCAGTATTTT. The chain employs TRBV7-8 and TRBJ2-3; 7 nucleotides line up with TRBD2. The CDR3 contains 16 residues. CDR1 is SGHVS and CDR2 is FQNEAQ in the germline V gene. J lost 4 bases, V lost 4 bases, and 11 bases had no gene match.

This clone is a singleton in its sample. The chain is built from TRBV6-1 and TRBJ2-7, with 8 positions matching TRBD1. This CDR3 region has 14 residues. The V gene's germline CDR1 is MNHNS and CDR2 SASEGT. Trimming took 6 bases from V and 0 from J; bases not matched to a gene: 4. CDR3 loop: CASSTGTGSYEQYF. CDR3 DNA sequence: TGTGCCAGCAGCACCGGGACAGGCTCCTACGAGCAGTACTTC.

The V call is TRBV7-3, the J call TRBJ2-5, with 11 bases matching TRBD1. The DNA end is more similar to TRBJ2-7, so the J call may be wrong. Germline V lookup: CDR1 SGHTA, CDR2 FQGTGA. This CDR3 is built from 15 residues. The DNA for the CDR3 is TGTGCCAGCAACAACTTGGACAGGGGGCCGTACGAGCAGTACTTC. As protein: CASNNLDRGPYEQYF.

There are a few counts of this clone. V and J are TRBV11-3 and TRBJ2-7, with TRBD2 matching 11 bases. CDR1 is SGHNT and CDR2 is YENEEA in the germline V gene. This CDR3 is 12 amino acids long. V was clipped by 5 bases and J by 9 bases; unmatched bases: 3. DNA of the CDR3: TGTGCCAGCAGCCCCGGACTAGCGGGGCAGTACTTC. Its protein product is CASSPGLAGQYF.

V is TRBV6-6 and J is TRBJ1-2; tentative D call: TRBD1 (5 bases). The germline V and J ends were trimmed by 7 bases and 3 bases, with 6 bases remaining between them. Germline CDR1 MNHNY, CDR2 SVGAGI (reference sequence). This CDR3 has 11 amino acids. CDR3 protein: CASTGYYGYTF. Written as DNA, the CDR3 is TGTGCCAGCACAGGGTACTATGGCTACACCTTC.

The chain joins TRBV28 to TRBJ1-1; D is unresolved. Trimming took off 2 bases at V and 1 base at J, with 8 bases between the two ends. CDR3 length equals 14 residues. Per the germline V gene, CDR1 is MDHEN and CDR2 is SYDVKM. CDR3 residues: CASSLPPGNTEAFF. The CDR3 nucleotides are TGTGCCAGCAGTTTACCCCCTGGGAACACTGAAGCTTTCTTT.